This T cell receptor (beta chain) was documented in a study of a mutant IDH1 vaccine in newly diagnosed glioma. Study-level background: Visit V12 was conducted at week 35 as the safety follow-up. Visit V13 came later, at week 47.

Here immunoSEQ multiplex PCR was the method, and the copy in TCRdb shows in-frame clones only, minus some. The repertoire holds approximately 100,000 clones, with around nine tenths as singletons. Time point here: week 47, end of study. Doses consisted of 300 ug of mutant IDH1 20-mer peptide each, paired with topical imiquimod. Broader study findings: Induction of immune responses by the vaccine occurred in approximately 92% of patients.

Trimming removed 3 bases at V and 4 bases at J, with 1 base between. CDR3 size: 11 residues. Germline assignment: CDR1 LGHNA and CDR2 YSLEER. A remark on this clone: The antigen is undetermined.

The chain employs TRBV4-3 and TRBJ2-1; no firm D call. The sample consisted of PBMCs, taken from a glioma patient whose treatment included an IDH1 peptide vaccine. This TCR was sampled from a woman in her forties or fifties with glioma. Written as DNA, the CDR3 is TGCGCCAGCAGCCATTACAATGAGCAGTTCTTC. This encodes CASSHYNEQFF.